A selection of T cell receptor beta chains follows, all from one sample in a study of blood T cell repertoires in COVID-19. The protocol was immunoSEQ multiplex PCR, while the TCRdb copy is restricted to in-frame clones and leaves out a portion. The top ten hold around 4.2% of the sample, which has about 270,000 clones, roughly 80% seen once. The specimen was peripheral blood. All receptors derive from a woman in her fifties or sixties with active or convalescent COVID-19. The CDR3 runs from the conserved cysteine through the conserved F or W. The D gene is left open where the match is weak. Size tells how often a clone was seen (once, few, many) or the class of an expanded clone, and some rows leave it out.

DNA: TGTGCCAGCAGCTTAGAGCGGGCTACCTACAATGAGCAGTTCTTC
CDR3: CASSLERATYNEQFF
D: .
J: TRBJ2-1
size: .
V: TRBV11-2

DNA: TGTGCCAGCAGTCCCCGGGACAGGCGGACCCAGTACTTC
CDR3: CASSPRDRRTQYF
D: TRBD1
J: TRBJ2-5
size: .
V: TRBV27

DNA: TGCAGCGCCGACTTAGGGACAGGGATTACCGGGGGGGCTTTT
CDR3: CSADLGTGITGGAF
D: TRBD1
J: TRBJ1-4
size: .
V: TRBV29-1

DNA: TGTGCCAGCAGTCCCCGGACAGGGCCCCAGCGTTTAAAGTGGACAAATGAAAAACTGTTTTTT
CDR3: CASSPRTGPQRLKWTNEKLFF
D: TRBD1
J: TRBJ1-4
size: .
V: TRBV27

DNA: TGTGCCATCAGTGAGGGCACAAATTCACCCCTCCACTTT
CDR3: CAISEGTNSPLHF
D: .
J: TRBJ1-6
size: .
V: TRBV10-3

DNA: TGTGCCAGCTCACCTAAAAGCGGGAGCTCCTACAATGAGCAGTTCTTC
CDR3: CASSPKSGSSYNEQFF
D: TRBD2
J: TRBJ2-1
size: .
V: TRBV18

DNA: TGCGCCAGCAGCCAGATAGCGGGAGCCTACGAGCAGTACTTC
CDR3: CASSQIAGAYEQYF
D: TRBD2
J: TRBJ2-7
size: .
V: TRBV4-1

DNA: TGTGCCAGCAGTTACGGGGGACAAAACTATGGCTACACCTTC
CDR3: CASSYGGQNYGYTF
D: .
J: TRBJ1-2
size: .
V: TRBV6-5

DNA: TGTGCCAGCAGCGCGGGACTAACGCACTACGAGCAGTACTTC
CDR3: CASSAGLTHYEQYF
D: TRBD2
J: TRBJ2-7
size: .
V: TRBV6-5

DNA: TGTGCCAGTAGTTACCTAGCGGGCGAGCAGTACTTC
CDR3: CASSYLAGEQYF
D: TRBD2
J: TRBJ2-7
size: .
V: TRBV19

DNA: TGTGCCAGCAGTTCTGGGACAGGGGGCTCAAATCAGCCCCAGCATTTT
CDR3: CASSSGTGGSNQPQHF
D: TRBD1
J: TRBJ1-5
size: .
V: TRBV28

DNA: TGTGCCAGCAGCCAAGAAGGGTTAGGCGGGTGGTATTTAGATACGCAGTATTTT
CDR3: CASSQEGLGGWYLDTQYF
D: .
J: TRBJ2-3
size: .
V: TRBV3-1/TRBV3-2

DNA: TGTGCCAGCGCTATGACTAGCGACAAGCAGTACTTC
CDR3: CASAMTSDKQYF
D: .
J: TRBJ2-7
size: once
V: TRBV21-1

DNA: TGTGCCAGCAGCACTAAAATAAGGATGGTAGGGGATGAGCAGTTCTTC
CDR3: CASSTKIRMVGDEQFF
D: .
J: TRBJ2-1
size: .
V: TRBV2

DNA: TGCGCCAGCAACGCGGGACAGGGGGCCTACGAGCAGTACTTC
CDR3: CASNAGQGAYEQYF
D: TRBD1
J: TRBJ2-7
size: few
V: TRBV5-1

DNA: TGTGCCAGCAGCCGGAGCGGCACTGAAGCTTTCTTT
CDR3: CASSRSGTEAFF
D: .
J: TRBJ1-1
size: .
V: TRBV28

DNA: TGTGCCAGCTCACCAAATCGTATCAGGGATAATGGCTACACCTTC
CDR3: CASSPNRIRDNGYTF
D: .
J: TRBJ1-2
size: few
V: TRBV18

DNA: TGTGCCAGCAGCTTAGGGGTGGACTTCTACGAGCAGTACTTC
CDR3: CASSLGVDFYEQYF
D: .
J: TRBJ2-7
size: .
V: TRBV7-8

DNA: TGTGCCAGTAGTCCGGTGGGGACAGGGAGTTCACCCCTCCACTTT
CDR3: CASSPVGTGSSPLHF
D: TRBD1
J: TRBJ1-6
size: .
V: TRBV19

DNA: TGTGCCAGCAGCCAAAGGCGGCGGGACCCCCACAATGAGCAGTTCTTC
CDR3: CASSQRRRDPHNEQFF
D: .
J: TRBJ2-1
size: .
V: TRBV3-1/TRBV3-2

DNA: TGTGCCAGCAGTGAACTCAGGGACTTAGAGACCCAGTACTTC
CDR3: CASSELRDLETQYF
D: .
J: TRBJ2-5
size: .
V: TRBV6-1